The table lists the clone carrying this TCR beta chain with many counts. The sample originates from a study of T cell repertoires in cytomegalovirus infection. V lost 4 bases, J lost 8 bases, and 14 bases lay in between. Germline lookup yields CDR1 KGHSH and CDR2 LQKENI. The CDR3 totals 14 residues. MiXCR, applied by TCRdb to the reads, yields one record per CDR3 protein. The sample holds 200,000 to 300,000 distinct CDR3 sequences, 9% to 15% seen once. This clonotype was sampled from a human donor in good health (CMV status not recorded). Some clones in this sample may be carry-over from other donors' samples. The sample consisted of PBMCs. J is TRBJ1-4 and V is TRBV18; tentatively, D is TRBD1 (6 bases). The CDR3 loop is CASSLQGRDEKLFF. The DNA of the CDR3 is TGTGCCAGCTCACTGCAGGGGAGAGACGAAAAACTGTTTTTT. Full variable domain (rest looked up from reference TRBV18 and TRBJ1-4): NAGVMQNPRHLVRRRGQEARLRCSPMKGHSHVYWYRQLPEEGLKFMVYLQKENIIDESGMPKERFSAEFPKEGPSILRIQQVVRGDSAAYFCASSLQGRDEKLFFGSGTQLSVL.